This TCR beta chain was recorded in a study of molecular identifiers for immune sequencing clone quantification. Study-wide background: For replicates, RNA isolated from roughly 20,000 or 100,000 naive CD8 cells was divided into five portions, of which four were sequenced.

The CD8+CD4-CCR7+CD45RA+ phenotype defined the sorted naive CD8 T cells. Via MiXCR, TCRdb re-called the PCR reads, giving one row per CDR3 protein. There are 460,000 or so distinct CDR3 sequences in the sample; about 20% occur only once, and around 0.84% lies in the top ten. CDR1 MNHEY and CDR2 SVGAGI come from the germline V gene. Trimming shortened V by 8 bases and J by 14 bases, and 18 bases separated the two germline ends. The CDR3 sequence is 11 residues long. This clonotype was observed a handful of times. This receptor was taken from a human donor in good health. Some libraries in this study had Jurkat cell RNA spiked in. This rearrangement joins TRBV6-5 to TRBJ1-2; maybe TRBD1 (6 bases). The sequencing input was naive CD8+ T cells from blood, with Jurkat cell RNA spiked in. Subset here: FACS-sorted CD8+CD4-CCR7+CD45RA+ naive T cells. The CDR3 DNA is TGTGCCAGCGGGGGGGGGGGCAGACGTACCTTC. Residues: CASGGGGRRTF.